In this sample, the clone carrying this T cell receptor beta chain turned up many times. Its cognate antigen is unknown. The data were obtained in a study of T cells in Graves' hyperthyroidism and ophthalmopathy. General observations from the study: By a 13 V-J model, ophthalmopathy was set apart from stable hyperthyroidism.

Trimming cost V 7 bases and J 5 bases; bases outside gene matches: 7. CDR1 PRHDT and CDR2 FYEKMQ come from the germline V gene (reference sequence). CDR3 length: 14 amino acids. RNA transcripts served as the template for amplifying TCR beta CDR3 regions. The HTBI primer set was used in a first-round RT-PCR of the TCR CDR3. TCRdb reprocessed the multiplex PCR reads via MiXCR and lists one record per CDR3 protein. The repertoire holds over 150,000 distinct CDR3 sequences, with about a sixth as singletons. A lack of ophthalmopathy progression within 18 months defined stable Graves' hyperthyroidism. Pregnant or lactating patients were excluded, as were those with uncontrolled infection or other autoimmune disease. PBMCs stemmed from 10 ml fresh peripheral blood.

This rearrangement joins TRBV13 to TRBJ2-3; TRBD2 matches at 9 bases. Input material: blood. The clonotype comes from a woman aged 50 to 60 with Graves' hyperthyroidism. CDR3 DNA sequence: TGTGCCAGCAACCCGCGGGGGGGCCGAGATACGCAGTATTTT. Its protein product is CASNPRGGRDTQYF.